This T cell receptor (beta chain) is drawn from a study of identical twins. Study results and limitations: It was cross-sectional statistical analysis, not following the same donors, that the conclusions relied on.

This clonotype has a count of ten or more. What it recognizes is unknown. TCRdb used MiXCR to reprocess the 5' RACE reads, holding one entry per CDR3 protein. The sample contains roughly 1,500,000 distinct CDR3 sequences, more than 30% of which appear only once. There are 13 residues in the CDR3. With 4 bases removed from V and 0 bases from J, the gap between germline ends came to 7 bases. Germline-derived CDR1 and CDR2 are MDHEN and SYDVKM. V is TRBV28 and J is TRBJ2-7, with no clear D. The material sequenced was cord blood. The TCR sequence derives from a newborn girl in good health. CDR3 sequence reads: CASSSASSYEQYF. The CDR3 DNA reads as TGTGCCAGCAGTTCGGCGAGCTCCTACGAGCAGTACTTC.